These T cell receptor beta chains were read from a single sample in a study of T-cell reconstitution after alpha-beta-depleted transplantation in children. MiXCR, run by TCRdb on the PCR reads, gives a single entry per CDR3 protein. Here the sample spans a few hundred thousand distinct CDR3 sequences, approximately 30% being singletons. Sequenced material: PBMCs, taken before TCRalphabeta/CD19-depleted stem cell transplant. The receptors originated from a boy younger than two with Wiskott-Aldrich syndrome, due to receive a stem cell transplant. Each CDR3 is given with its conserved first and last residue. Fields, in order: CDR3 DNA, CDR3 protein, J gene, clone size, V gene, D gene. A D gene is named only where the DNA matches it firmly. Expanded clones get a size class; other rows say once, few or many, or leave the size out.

TGTGCCAGCAGCCCTACCTACAGGAACTATGGCTACACCTTC | CASSPTYRNYGYTF | TRBJ1-2 | - | TRBV11-2 | -
TGCAGTGCCTTACAGGGTTACGAGCAGTACTTC | CSALQGYEQYF | TRBJ2-7 | - | TRBV20-1 | -
TGCAGTGCTAGAGATCCCCGGCGGGACCCAGAGACCCAGTACTTC | CSARDPRRDPETQYF | TRBJ2-5 | few | TRBV20-1 | -
TGCGCCAGCAGCCTGGGGACTTACTACTCCTACGAGCAGTACTTC | CASSLGTYYSYEQYF | TRBJ2-7 | - | TRBV5-1 | -
TGTGCCAGCAGTCCAGCCGGGACAGCCTTCTACGAGCAGTACTTC | CASSPAGTAFYEQYF | TRBJ2-7 | - | TRBV12-3/TRBV12-4 | TRBD1
TGCGCCAGCAGCCAAGGACAATCCAACCCCGGGGAGCTGTTTTTT | CASSQGQSNPGELFF | TRBJ2-2 | - | TRBV5-1 | -
TGCGCCAGCAGCTTGGTTACCAGAACCTACGAGCAGTACTTC | CASSLVTRTYEQYF | TRBJ2-7 | - | TRBV5-1 | -
TGTGCCAGCAGTCCACGGGCCGGGAACACTGAAGCTTTCTTT | CASSPRAGNTEAFF | TRBJ1-1 | few | TRBV12-3/TRBV12-4 | -
TGTGCCAGCAGCCCTATAGCGGGTTACACACATACGCAGTATTTT | CASSPIAGYTHTQYF | TRBJ2-3 | - | TRBV12-3/TRBV12-4 | TRBD2
TGCGCCAGCAGCTTCCCAGACACTGAAGCTTTCTTT | CASSFPDTEAFF | TRBJ1-1 | many | TRBV5-1 | -
TGTGCCAGCAGTCTGCTAGCGCCTAGCTCCTACAATGAGCAGTTCTTC | CASSLLAPSSYNEQFF | TRBJ2-1 | few | TRBV14 | -
TGTGCCAGCAGCTCTGCCTCGGGGCGAAACACCATATATTTT | CASSSASGRNTIYF | TRBJ1-3 | few | TRBV7-6 | -
TGTGCCAGCCGACCTACTAGCGGGAGGGGAGATACGCAGTATTTT | CASRPTSGRGDTQYF | TRBJ2-3 | - | TRBV2 | TRBD2
TGTGCCACCAGTGACAGCAGGGGGAATCAGCCCCAGCATTTT | CATSDSRGNQPQHF | TRBJ1-5 | few | TRBV24-1 | TRBD1
TGCGCCAGCAGCCCGGGACAGAGAAATGTGGTACCACAAGAGACCCAGTACTTC | CASSPGQRNVVPQETQYF | TRBJ2-5 | once | TRBV5-1 | TRBD1
TGTGCCAGCAGTTTTCCGGGAGGTTCTGATGTGTATTTT | CASSFPGGSDVYF | TRBJ2-3 | - | TRBV27 | TRBD2
TGTGCCAGCAGCCCCGACAGGGGGCGGAACAATGAGCAGTTCTTC | CASSPDRGRNNEQFF | TRBJ2-1 | many | TRBV11-2 | TRBD1